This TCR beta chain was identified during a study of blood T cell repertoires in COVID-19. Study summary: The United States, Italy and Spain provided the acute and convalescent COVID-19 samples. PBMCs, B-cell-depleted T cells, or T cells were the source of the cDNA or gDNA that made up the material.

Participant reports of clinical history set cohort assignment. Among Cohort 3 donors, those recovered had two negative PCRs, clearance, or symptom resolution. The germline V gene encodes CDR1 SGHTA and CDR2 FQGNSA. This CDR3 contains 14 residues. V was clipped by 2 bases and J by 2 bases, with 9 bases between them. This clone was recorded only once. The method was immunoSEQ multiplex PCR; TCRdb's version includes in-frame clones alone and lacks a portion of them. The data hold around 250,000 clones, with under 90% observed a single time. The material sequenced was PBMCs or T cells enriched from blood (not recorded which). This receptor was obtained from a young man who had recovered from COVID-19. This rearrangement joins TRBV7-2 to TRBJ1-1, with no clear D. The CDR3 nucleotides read TGTGCCAGCAGCTTATTTGCAGAAAACACTGAAGCTTTCTTT. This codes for CASSLFAENTEAFF.